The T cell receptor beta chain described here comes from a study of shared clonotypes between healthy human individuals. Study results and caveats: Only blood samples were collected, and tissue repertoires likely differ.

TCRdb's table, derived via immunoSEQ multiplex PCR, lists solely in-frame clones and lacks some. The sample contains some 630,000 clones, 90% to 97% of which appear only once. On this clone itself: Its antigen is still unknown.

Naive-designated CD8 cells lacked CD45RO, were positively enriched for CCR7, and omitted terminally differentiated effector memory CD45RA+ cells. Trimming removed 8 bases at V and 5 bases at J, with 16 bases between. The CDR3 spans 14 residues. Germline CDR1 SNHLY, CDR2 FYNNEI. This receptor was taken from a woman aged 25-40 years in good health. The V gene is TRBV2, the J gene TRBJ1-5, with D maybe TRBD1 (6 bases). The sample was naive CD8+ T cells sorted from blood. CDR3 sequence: CASGLIEGDQPQHF. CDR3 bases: TGTGCCAGCGGGCTGATTGAGGGGGATCAGCCCCAGCATTTT.